This T cell receptor (beta chain) was found in a study of T cell responses to AZD1222 COVID-19 vaccine. In the study overall: Recipients boosted at about 4 weeks or about 12 weeks are pooled. Study-wide points: White British people made up most donors, females outnumbered males, and clonal diversity was possibly underestimated. Unmutated variant regions are reportedly targeted by nearly half of spike-specific TCRs. Spike as a whole was targeted by vaccine-associated CD4 TCRs, dominant at 160-218 and 743-854.

Sequencing was performed with immunoSEQ multiplex PCR; in TCRdb, only in-frame clones are kept and a portion is missing. The sample holds 150,000 to 200,000 clones, 80% to 90% seen once. Germline loops: CDR1 SGHRS, CDR2 YFSETQ. This CDR3 spans 15 amino acids. V gave up 0 bases and J gave up 0 bases, with 4 bases separating them. A single count supports this clone. Its antigen is not known. The TCR originated in an adult in good health. J is TRBJ1-6 and V is TRBV5-1; unclear D gene. The sequences come from peripheral blood, collected on day 0 of AZD1222 vaccination. CDR3 amino acids: CASSLDRSYNSPLHF. CDR3 sequence (DNA): TGCGCCAGCAGCTTGGACCGCTCCTATAATTCACCCCTCCACTTT.